This TCR beta chain was sequenced in a study of blood T cell repertoires in COVID-19. About the study: T cells, B-cell-depleted T cells, or PBMCs supplied cDNA or gDNA.

One Seattle source followed patients from active infection through their disease course. Germline V lookup: CDR1 SGHVS, CDR2 FQNEAQ. The CDR3 runs to 18 residues. Trimming took 4 bases from V and 3 from J; bases not matched to a gene: 14. Per the original data handling: Researchers report that nucleated cell counts were estimated from reference gene primer amplification. The data were produced by immunoSEQ multiplex PCR, yet TCRdb's version contains in-frame clones alone and is incomplete. That table gives V, J and clone size, and the DNA gave D and trimming. This table has over 150,000 clones, roughly 84% appearing once.

The sequencing input was peripheral blood. The TCR originated in a woman in her fifties or sixties with COVID-19, enrolled during active disease. The gene calls are TRBV7-8 and TRBJ2-3; 9 positions match TRBD1. CDR3 nucleotides: TGTGCCAGCAGCTACCAAATTACCGGGACAGGGAGAACAGATACGCAGTATTTT. Its translation is CASSYQITGTGRTDTQYF.